Following are 5 T cell receptor beta chains from one sample sequenced in a study of shared clonotypes between healthy human individuals. Clones were sequenced by immunoSEQ multiplex PCR, and TCRdb holds only the in-frame ones, with some missing. The sample records 2,500,000 or so clones, roughly 90% being singletons. The sequencing sample was made of naive CD4+ T cells from PBMCs. Subset reported: CD45RA+ positively selected. These receptors were taken from a man aged 18 to 29 in good health. Some clones in this sample may be carry-over from other donors' samples.

The V and J genes are TRBV6-4 and TRBJ2-3, with a tentative D call TRBD2 (6 bases). The V end was cut by 6 bases, the J end by 0 bases, with 10 bases between. Germline CDR1 reads MRHNA; CDR2 reads SNTAGT. The length of the CDR3 is 14 residues. CDR3 sequence reads: CASREGSSTDTQYF. The CDR3 DNA reads TGTGCCAGCAGGGAGGGGAGTAGCACAGATACGCAGTATTTT.

The V gene is TRBV9, the J gene TRBJ2-3; D may be TRBD2 (6 bases). V lost 4 bases, J lost 0 bases, and 12 bases lay in between. Germline V gene lookup returns CDR1 SGDLS and CDR2 YYNGEE. The CDR3 runs to 15 residues. The CDR3: CASSSLADSTDTQYF. The CDR3 nucleotides read TGTGCCAGCAGCTCCTTAGCGGATAGCACAGATACGCAGTATTTT.

Note on this clone: The same CDR3 arises from other DNA sequences in this sample as well. The V gene is TRBV9, the J gene TRBJ2-7; 7 bases are shared with TRBD2. Germline V lookup: CDR1 SGDLS, CDR2 YYNGEE. The CDR3 contains 15 residues. The ends lost 0 bases at V and 6 bases at J; junction bases unmatched: 9. The CDR3 DNA follows: TGTGCCAGCAGCGTAGGAGGGGCGGGAGCAGGCGAGCAGTACTTC. Residues: CASSVGGAGAGEQYF.

The chain combines TRBV27 with TRBJ1-2; D gene uncertain. V dropped 2 bases and J dropped 8 bases, with 27 bases sitting between them. This CDR3 has 18 residues. The germline CDR1 and CDR2 sequences are MNHEY and SMNVEV (reference sequence). CDR3 residues: CASSLKPPADGERQGYTF. CDR3 coding DNA: TGTGCCAGCAGTTTAAAACCCCCGGCGGACGGGGAGAGGCAGGGCTACACCTTC.

V and J are TRBV5-1 and TRBJ2-7, with D hard to call. The V and J ends lost 4 bases and 2 bases respectively, with 19 bases between them. Germline V lookup: CDR1 SGHRS, CDR2 YFSETQ. This CDR3 is built from 16 residues. The CDR3 DNA reads as TGCGCCAGCAGCCCCTACCCCGCGGACCAGACCTACGAGCAGTACTTC. It specifies CASSPYPADQTYEQYF.